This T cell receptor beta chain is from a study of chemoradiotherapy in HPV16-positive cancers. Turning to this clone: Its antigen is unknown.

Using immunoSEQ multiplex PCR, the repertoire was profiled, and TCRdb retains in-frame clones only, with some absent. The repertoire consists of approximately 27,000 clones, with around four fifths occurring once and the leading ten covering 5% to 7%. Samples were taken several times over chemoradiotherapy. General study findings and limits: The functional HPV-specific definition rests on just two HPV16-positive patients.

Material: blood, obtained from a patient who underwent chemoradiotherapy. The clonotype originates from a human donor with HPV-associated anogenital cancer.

The CDR3 nucleotides are TGTGCCAGCAGCTTAGGTGCCGGGACGGACTATGGCTACACCTTC. Amino acids: CASSLGAGTDYGYTF. V gene TRBV7-8 combines with J gene TRBJ1-2, with D possibly being TRBD1 (5 bases). Trimming left V 1 base short and J 3 bases short, with 12 bases between. Germline V gene data show CDR1 as SGHVS and CDR2 as FQNEAQ. There are 15 residues in the CDR3.